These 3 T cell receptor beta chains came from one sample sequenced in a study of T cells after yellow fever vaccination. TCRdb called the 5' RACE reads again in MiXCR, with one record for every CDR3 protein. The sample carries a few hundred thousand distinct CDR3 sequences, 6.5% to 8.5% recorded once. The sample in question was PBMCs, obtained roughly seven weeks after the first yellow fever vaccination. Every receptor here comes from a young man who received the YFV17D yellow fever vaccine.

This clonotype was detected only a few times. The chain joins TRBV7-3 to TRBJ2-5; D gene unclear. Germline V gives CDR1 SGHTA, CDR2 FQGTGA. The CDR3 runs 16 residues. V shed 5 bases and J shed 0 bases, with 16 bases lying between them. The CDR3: CASSRPPYRDQETQYF. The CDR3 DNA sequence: TGTGCCAGCAGCCGGCCCCCCTATAGGGACCAAGAGACCCAGTACTTC.

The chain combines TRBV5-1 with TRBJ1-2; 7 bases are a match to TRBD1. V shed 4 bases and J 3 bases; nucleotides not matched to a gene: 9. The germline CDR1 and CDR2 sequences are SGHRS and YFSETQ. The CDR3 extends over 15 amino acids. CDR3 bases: TGCGCCAGCAGCCCTGCGATCGGGACAGACTATGGCTACACCTTC. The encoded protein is CASSPAIGTDYGYTF.

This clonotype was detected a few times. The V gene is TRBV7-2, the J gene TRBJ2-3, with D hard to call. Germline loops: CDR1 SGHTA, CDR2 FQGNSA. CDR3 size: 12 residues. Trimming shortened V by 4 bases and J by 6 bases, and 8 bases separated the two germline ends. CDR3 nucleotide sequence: TGTGCCAGCAGCTCGTTTGCTGATACGCAGTATTTT. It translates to CASSSFADTQYF.